Listed below are T cell receptor beta chains from one sample, sequenced in a study of blood T cell repertoires in COVID-19. TCRdb keeps only in-frame clones here, not all; method: immunoSEQ multiplex PCR. The sample has some 83,000 clones; approximately 90% are singletons. Sequenced input: peripheral blood. The origin of the receptors is a man over 45 with acute or convalescent COVID-19. CDR3s include the opening cysteine and the closing phenylalanine or tryptophan. Fields, in order: V gene, D gene, clone size, J gene, CDR3 DNA, CDR3 protein. A D gene is named only where the DNA matches it firmly. Not every row has a clone size; where given, it reads once, few, many or a size class.

TRBV19	TRBD2	NA	TRBJ2-1	TGTGCCAGTAGTAAGACTAGCGGGATACAAGATGAGCAGTTCTTC	CASSKTSGIQDEQFF
TRBV12-5	NA	NA	TRBJ2-4	TGTGCTAGTGGTGTCGGGGACATTCAGTACTTC	CASGVGDIQYF
TRBV10-3	NA	NA	TRBJ2-3	TGTGCCATCAGTGAGAGGGGGGATACGCAGTATTTT	CAISERGDTQYF
TRBV30	NA	NA	TRBJ1-2	TGTGCCTGGAGTGAAGGAGGGCAGGATGGCTACACCTTC	CAWSEGGQDGYTF
TRBV6-2/TRBV6-3	TRBD1	NA	TRBJ1-5	TGTGCCAGCAGTTACCTGGGACAGCCCCAGGGCAATCAGCCCCAGCATTTT	CASSYLGQPQGNQPQHF
TRBV6-5	NA	NA	TRBJ2-1	TGTGCCAGCAGCGAGGGGACTGCCTTAAATGAGCAGTTCTTC	CASSEGTALNEQFF
TRBV19	NA	NA	TRBJ1-2	TGTGCCAGTAGTCCTCAGCGGACCGCGGGCTACACCTTC	CASSPQRTAGYTF
TRBV6-6	TRBD1	NA	TRBJ2-7	TGTGCCAGCAGTTACCGGGACAGGGAAATCAGCGAGCAGTACTTC	CASSYRDREISEQYF
TRBV9	NA	NA	TRBJ2-5	TGTGCCAGCAGCGTAGACATCCAAGAGACCCAGTACTTC	CASSVDIQETQYF
TRBV19	TRBD2	NA	TRBJ2-1	TGTGCCAGCGGGACTAGCACTGGGGATGAGCAGTTCTTC	CASGTSTGDEQFF
TRBV2	NA	NA	TRBJ2-3	TGTGCCAGCAGTGAAGCGTTCAGGGGTGCTAGCACAGATACGCAGTATTTT	CASSEAFRGASTDTQYF
TRBV27	NA	NA	TRBJ1-1	TGTGCCAGCAGTTTATCATGGGGAGTGGGTCAGATGAACACTGAAGCTTTCTTT	CASSLSWGVGQMNTEAFF
TRBV9	NA	NA	TRBJ2-3	TGTGCCAGCAGCTACGAAAATGGAAGAGGGAAAGATACGCAGTATTTT	CASSYENGRGKDTQYF
TRBV19	NA	NA	TRBJ2-5	TGTGCCAGTAAGGTTAGGAGCGCAGGGAGGGAGACCCAGTACTTC	CASKVRSAGRETQYF
TRBV12-5	TRBD1	once	TRBJ1-6	TGTGCTAGTGGTTTGTACAGGGGATACCGTAATTCACCCCTCCACTTT	CASGLYRGYRNSPLHF
TRBV11-2	NA	once	TRBJ1-1	TGTGCCAGCCTCAGGGGGAACACTGAAGCTTTCTTT	CASLRGNTEAFF
TRBV11-1	NA	NA	TRBJ2-3	TGTGCCAGCAGCTCAACAGGGTCTAGCACAGATACGCAGTATTTT	CASSSTGSSTDTQYF
TRBV19	TRBD1	NA	TRBJ1-5	TGTGCCAGTAGCTCGACAGGGGACAATCAGCCCCAGCATTTT	CASSSTGDNQPQHF
TRBV7-3	NA	few	TRBJ2-6	TGTGCCAGCAGCTCTCAGCCAGGGGGAGGTGGTGGGGCCAACGTCCTGACTTTC	CASSSQPGGGGGANVLTF
TRBV24-1	TRBD1	NA	TRBJ1-2	TGTGCCACCAGTGACCCGACAGGGCTGGGTACTGGCTACACCTTC	CATSDPTGLGTGYTF
TRBV24-1	TRBD1	NA	TRBJ2-1	TGTGCCACCAGTGACGCCGGGACAGGGGCATATGAGCAGTTCTTC	CATSDAGTGAYEQFF
TRBV12-5	TRBD1	few	TRBJ1-5	TGTGCTAGTGGTTTAGGTGGACAGGAGCCCCCGGCCCAGCATTTT	CASGLGGQEPPAQHF
TRBV6-5	NA	NA	TRBJ2-2	TGTGCCAGCAGTCATTCCACCGGGGAGCTGTTTTTT	CASSHSTGELFF